These 32 T cell receptor beta chains were all obtained from the same sample, sequenced in a study of blood T cell repertoires in COVID-19. The repertoire was sequenced with immunoSEQ multiplex PCR; TCRdb's copy has only in-frame clones and lacks some. The repertoire has about 57,000 clones, roughly 82% of them found once; the top ten carry less than 25%. The specimen sequenced was peripheral blood. The source of these receptors is a woman aged 55-69 years with acute or convalescent COVID-19.

This clone was seen a handful of times. The V gene is TRBV7-8, the J gene TRBJ2-7, with 9 nucleotides matching TRBD2. Germline CDR1 and CDR2: SGHVS and FQNEAQ. V lost 2 bases, J lost 7 bases, and 6 bases stayed unmatched. The CDR3 is made up of 14 amino acids. The CDR3 DNA reads TGTGCCAGCAGCTTAACTAGCGGGTTACATGAGCAGTACTTC. It translates to CASSLTSGLHEQYF.

Regarding this clone: One end of the junction does not line up with germline, which may come from a read error. The CDR3 sequence is CASSLAGGSGYTF. For the CDR3, the DNA is TGTGCCAGCAGTCTAGCAGGGGGATCTGGCTACACCTTC. This chain links TRBV12-3 or TRBV12-4 with TRBJ1-2; 7 bases are a match to TRBD1. The CDR3 has 13 residues.

This chain's CDR3 is CASSQGTTNTEAFF. CDR3 DNA sequence: TGTGCCAGCTCACAGGGGACAACGAACACTGAAGCTTTCTTT. The rearrangement uses TRBV18 and TRBJ1-1; maybe TRBD1 (6 bases). The CDR3 is 14 amino acids. Trimming took 4 bases from V and 1 from J, leaving 10 bases between them. Germline V gene lookup returns CDR1 KGHSH and CDR2 LQKENI.

The chain has TRBV29-1 and TRBJ2-7; D perhaps matches TRBD1 (6 bases). Germline loops: CDR1 SQVTM, CDR2 ANQGSEA. Deletions cut 6 bases from V and 3 bases from J, with 24 bases between. The CDR3 length is 16 residues. CDR3: CSVKGTRAPPGYEQYF. The CDR3 DNA reads as TGCAGCGTCAAAGGGACAAGGGCTCCCCCCGGCTACGAGCAGTACTTC.

The sample holds a few counts of this clone. This rearrangement joins TRBV15 to TRBJ2-5; 10 nucleotides match TRBD2. Germline V gives CDR1 LNHNV, CDR2 YYDKDF (reference sequence). V dropped 5 bases and J dropped 4; count of bases not matched to a gene: 4. The CDR3 consists of 14 residues. The chain's CDR3 is CATSVSGGRETQYF. The DNA of the CDR3 is TGTGCCACCAGCGTTAGCGGGGGGAGAGAGACCCAGTACTTC.

This clone was observed a single time. The chain employs TRBV2 and TRBJ2-7; TRBD2 matches 7 bases. CDR3 length: 11 residues. Germline CDR1 reads SNHLY; CDR2 reads FYNNEI. With 9 bases clipped from V and 6 bases from J, the junction kept 5 bases outside the gene matches. The CDR3 nucleotides are TGTGCCAGGGGTGGCGGGGGCGAGCAGTACTTC. Protein product: CARGGGGEQYF. Variable domain in full (rest from reference TRBV2 and TRBJ2-7): EPEVTQTPSHQVTQMGQEVILRCVPISNHLYFYWYRQILGQKVEFLVSFYNNEISEKSEIFDDQFSVERPDGSNFTLKIRSTKLEDSAMYFCARGGGGEQYFGPGTRLTVT.

A note on this clone: The sample has other DNA sequences that encode this CDR3 too. The genes are TRBV29-1 and TRBJ2-7; 7 bases agree with TRBD1. The CDR3 totals 12 residues. Per the germline V gene, CDR1 is SQVTM and CDR2 is ANQGSEA. With 6 bases clipped from V and 5 bases from J, the junction kept 7 bases outside the gene matches. CDR3 bases: TGCAGCGTAGCAACAGGGGTTGACGAGCAGTACTTC. Residues: CSVATGVDEQYF.

The genes are TRBV3-1 (or the pseudogene TRBV3-2) and TRBJ2-3, with 7 bases lining up with TRBD2. CDR3 length: 16 amino acids. The trim removed 0 bases at V and 5 bases at J, leaving 8 bases unmatched. Germline V gene lookup returns CDR1 LGHDT and CDR2 YNNKEL (reference sequence). CDR3 sequence reads: CASSQDQGPGGDTQYF. The CDR3 region has the DNA TGTGCCAGCAGCCAAGATCAGGGCCCGGGGGGAGATACGCAGTATTTT.

The CDR3 DNA reads TGTGCCAGCAGGGCCCCATCTGCCTCCTACGAGCAGTACTTC. This encodes CASRAPSASYEQYF. The chain joins TRBV25-1 to TRBJ2-7; D unclear. Trimming removed 6 bases from V and 0 bases from J, with 12 bases in between. The CDR3 is made up of 14 amino acids. CDR1 is MGHDK and CDR2 is SYGVNS in the germline V gene.

V gene TRBV4-1 combines with J gene TRBJ1-2, with no clear D. Between the trimmed V and J ends, which lost 0 bases and 3 bases, there was a span of 11 bases. The CDR3 has 15 amino acids. Germline CDR1 and CDR2: MGHRA and YSYEKL. CDR3 in DNA: TGCGCCAGCAGCCAAGATCCCCGGGAAGACTATGGCTACACCTTC. Translation gives CASSQDPREDYGYTF.

The V gene is TRBV9, the J gene TRBJ2-7; a possible D gene is TRBD1 (5 bases). This CDR3 contains 14 residues. V was trimmed by 0 bases and J by 6 bases, leaving 13 bases between them. Germline CDR1 reads SGDLS; CDR2 reads YYNGEE. The CDR3 loop reads CASSVAQGTREQYF. The DNA for the CDR3 is TGTGCCAGCAGCGTAGCTCAGGGCACCCGCGAGCAGTACTTC.

The rearrangement uses TRBV5-1 and TRBJ2-3; 8 nucleotides line up with TRBD2. The CDR3 is 16 amino acids. After removal of 4 bases from V and 6 bases from J, the junction contained 13 bases not matched to a gene. CDR1 SGHRS and CDR2 YFSETQ come from the germline V gene. In DNA form, the CDR3 reads TGCGCCAGCAGCATGAACAGCGGGGGATCCGGGGATACGCAGTATTTT. This codes for CASSMNSGGSGDTQYF.

The rearrangement uses TRBV3-1 (or the pseudogene TRBV3-2) and TRBJ1-4; 10 bases map to TRBD1. The V and J ends lost 1 base and 11 bases, in that order; junction bases with no gene match: 4. Germline V gene data show CDR1 as LGHDT and CDR2 as YNNKEL (reference sequence). This CDR3 spans 14 amino acids. The chain's CDR3 is CASSQVGQGSKLFF. The CDR3 nucleotides read TGTGCCAGCAGCCAAGTGGGACAGGGGAGTAAACTGTTTTTT.

In its sample, this clone was seen a few times. This chain joins TRBV6-5 and TRBJ1-6, with 7 bases that match TRBD1. J lost 7 bases, V lost 7 bases, and 7 bases had no gene match. This CDR3 has 14 residues. The germline gives CDR1 MNHEY, CDR2 SVGAGI. The DNA for the CDR3 is TGTGCCAGCACACAGGGGTCGGACAATTCACCCCTCCACTTT. Translated: CASTQGSDNSPLHF.

This chain connects TRBV4-3 to TRBJ2-3, with TRBD2 matching 11 bases. Germline CDR1 reads LGHNA; CDR2 reads YSLEER. This CDR3 is built from 16 residues. J lost 4 bases, V lost 5 bases, and 8 bases had no gene match. DNA for the CDR3: TGCGCCAGCAGCACCTATAGCGGGGGGGCTTCAGATACGCAGTATTTT. This codes for CASSTYSGGASDTQYF.

There are a few counts of this clone. In nucleotides, the CDR3 is TGCGCCAGCAGCTTGGACCTGACAGACCCTTCCTACGAGCAGTACTTC. The encoded protein is CASSLDLTDPSYEQYF. The rearrangement links TRBV5-1 to TRBJ2-7, with D possibly matching TRBD1 (5 bases). The germline gives CDR1 SGHRS, CDR2 YFSETQ. V was pared by 0 bases and J by 1 base, with 14 bases between. CDR3 length: 16 residues.

The chain carries TRBV9 and TRBJ1-2; 9 bases are shared with TRBD1. This CDR3 contains 15 residues. The germline V gene encodes CDR1 SGDLS and CDR2 YYNGEE. V trimming: 2 bases; J trimming: 5 bases; junction bases outside the gene matches: 7. The CDR3 reads CASSVGTGRSYGYTF. Written as DNA, the CDR3 is TGTGCCAGCAGCGTTGGGACAGGGCGGTCGTATGGCTACACCTTC.

The chain carries TRBV12-1 and TRBJ1-2; whether TRBD1, the table's D call, matches the DNA was not checked. TRBV12-1 is flagged as a pseudogene. The CDR3 is made up of 16 amino acids. The CDR3 sequence: CASSSARLRDSYGYTF. DNA for the CDR3: TGTGCCAGCAGCTCAGCCAGACTCCGGGACAGCTATGGCTACACCTTC.

The chain links TRBV2 to TRBJ1-6; possible D gene TRBD1, 5 bases. CDR3 length equals 13 residues. CDR1 is SNHLY and CDR2 is FYNNEI in the germline V gene. V lost 6 bases and J 8 bases, leaving 11 bases between the germline ends. The CDR3 is CASRDSRHSPLHF. The CDR3, as DNA: TGTGCCAGCAGAGACAGCAGGCATTCACCCCTCCACTTT.

The V and J genes are TRBV4-3 and TRBJ2-2; D is possibly TRBD1 (6 bases). Germline values: CDR1 LGHNA, CDR2 YSLEER. V was clipped by 5 bases and J by 1 base, with 8 bases between them. The CDR3 consists of 14 residues. CDR3 nucleotides: TGCGCCAGCAGCTTGGACAGGAACACCGGGGAGCTGTTTTTT. This sequence encodes CASSLDRNTGELFF.

The V gene is TRBV27, the J gene TRBJ1-6, with TRBD1 matching 9 bases. The germline CDR1 and CDR2 sequences are MNHEY and SMNVEV (reference sequence). The CDR3 loop spans 14 amino acids. J gave up 10 bases and V 5 bases, and 6 bases lay outside the gene matches. The CDR3 region has the DNA TGTGCCAGCAGTCCGGACAGGGGATTCTCACCCCTCCACTTT. Its translation: CASSPDRGFSPLHF.

This clone was counted between two and nine times. The J gene is TRBJ2-7, the V gene TRBV18, with 10 bases lining up with TRBD1. Germline assignment: CDR1 KGHSH and CDR2 LQKENI. V lost 3 bases to trimming and J lost 4 bases; unmatched junction nucleotides: 3. The CDR3 contains 14 residues. The DNA for the CDR3 is TGTGCCAGCTCACCGAGGACAGGGGGTTACGAGCAGTACTTC. Its protein is CASSPRTGGYEQYF.

The rearrangement uses TRBV28 and TRBJ2-1; 10 bases agree with TRBD1. Germline-derived CDR1 and CDR2 are MDHEN and SYDVKM. The CDR3 is made up of 16 amino acids. Losses at the gene ends were 1 base for V and 2 bases for J; bases not matched to a gene: 2. Here the CDR3 DNA reads TGTGCCAGCAGTTTATCCGGACAGGGGGCCTACAATGAGCAGTTCTTC. Residues: CASSLSGQGAYNEQFF.

The chain combines TRBV11-2 with TRBJ2-1; TRBD1 aligns across 12 bases. V lost 4 bases and J lost 9; bases outside the gene matches: 13. The CDR3 length is 17 residues. Germline lookup yields CDR1 SGHAT and CDR2 FQNNGV. The CDR3 DNA sequence: TGTGCCAGCAGCTCCATAAGCCCGGGACAGGGGGCTGGTGAGCAGTTCTTC. Residues: CASSSISPGQGAGEQFF.

This rearrangement joins TRBV5-5 to TRBJ1-2, with TRBD1 matching over 7 bases. The CDR3 spans 15 residues. Germline V gene lookup returns CDR1 SGHKS and CDR2 YYEKEE (reference sequence). The V segment lost 4 bases and the J segment 4 bases; nucleotides outside the gene matches: 10. The CDR3 DNA reads TGTGCCAGCAGCACAACTCAGACAGGGAGCTATGGCTACACCTTC. Its translation is CASSTTQTGSYGYTF.

This clone was found a few times. The chain joins TRBV27 to TRBJ1-5; D gene ambiguous. Trimming stripped 6 bases from V and 1 base from J, with 10 bases between. CDR1 and CDR2 (germline): MNHEY, SMNVEV (reference sequence). The CDR3 totals 14 residues. CDR3: CASSAKMSNQPQHF. DNA for the CDR3: TGTGCCAGCAGCGCTAAAATGAGCAATCAGCCCCAGCATTTT.

The chain has TRBV5-1 and TRBJ1-1, with 8 bases fitting TRBD1. The V gene end was trimmed by 7 bases and the J gene end by 0 bases; junction bases not matched to a gene: 8. This CDR3 region has 15 residues. Germline values: CDR1 SGHRS, CDR2 YFSETQ. CDR3 coding DNA: TGCGCCAGCTCACTTGCAGGGGGCTTGAACACTGAAGCTTTCTTT. Its protein product is CASSLAGGLNTEAFF.

V is TRBV6-1 and J is TRBJ1-5, with D tentatively TRBD1 (5 bases). The germline V gene encodes CDR1 MNHNS and CDR2 SASEGT. V was shortened by 1 base and J by 13 bases, with 8 bases between the two germline ends. There are 11 residues in the CDR3. CDR3 DNA: TGTGCCAGCAGTGAAGTCAGACAGCAGCATTTT. This encodes CASSEVRQQHF.

CDR3 bases: TGTGCCGGGGGACAGGCCATGAACACTGAAGCTTTCTTT. Its translation is CAGGQAMNTEAFF. V usage is TRBV5-8 and J usage is TRBJ1-1; 8 bases agree with TRBD1. This CDR3 is 13 amino acids long. CDR1 and CDR2 (germline): SGHTS, YDEGEE. The V gene end was trimmed by 10 bases and the J gene end by 0 bases; junction bases not matched to a gene: 5.

The V call is TRBV5-1, the J call TRBJ1-2; 7 bases are shared with TRBD1. The V gene's germline CDR1 is SGHRS and CDR2 YFSETQ. The CDR3 is made up of 18 amino acids. V was pared by 3 bases and J by 4 bases, with 18 bases of the junction left unmatched. The CDR3: CASSWTGTDGPGGYGYTF. The CDR3, as DNA: TGCGCCAGCAGCTGGACCGGGACAGATGGCCCCGGTGGCTATGGCTACACCTTC. Using reference TRBV5-1 and TRBJ1-2 for the parts outside the CDR3, the full variable domain is KAGVTQTPRYLIKTRGQQVTLSCSPISGHRSVSWYQQTPGQGLQFLFEYFSETQRNKGNFPGRFSGRQFSNSRSEMNVSTLELGDSALYLCASSWTGTDGPGGYGYTFGSGTRLTVV.

The chain recombines TRBV7-6 with TRBJ2-6; no clear D. V lost 3 bases, J lost 2 bases, and 5 bases lay in between. The CDR3 runs 14 residues. Germline lookup yields CDR1 SGHVS and CDR2 FNYEAQ. CDR3 region: CASSFSTGANVLTF. The CDR3 DNA is TGTGCCAGCAGCTTTAGTACTGGGGCCAACGTCCTGACTTTC.

The V and J genes are TRBV7-3 and TRBJ1-5; D might be TRBD1 (5 bases). CDR3 length: 17 residues. Germline CDR1 SGHTA, CDR2 FQGTGA. The V and J ends lost 1 base and 0 bases respectively, with 13 bases between them. CDR3 sequence: CASSLMAGGNSNQPQHF. CDR3 nucleotides: TGTGCCAGCAGCTTAATGGCGGGGGGGAATAGCAATCAGCCCCAGCATTTT.